This T cell receptor beta chain was sequenced in a study of T cell repertoires in cytomegalovirus infection. Study overall: Researchers turned to recently identified HLA-C-restricted CMV epitopes as well as well-studied HLA-B-restricted ones.

Study-level points and caveats: Dominating the ex vivo response were TCR beta clonotypes that were CMV-specific and HLA-C-restricted.

For this clonotype: Its antigen is not known.

Trimming pared 6 bases from V and 5 bases from J, leaving 19 bases between. The CDR3 is made up of 15 amino acids. Germline V CDR1 and CDR2: SGHVS, FQNEAQ. TCRdb re-called the reads with MiXCR, one entry per CDR3 protein. The repertoire holds 650,000 to 850,000 distinct CDR3 sequences, with approximately 32% as singletons. This specimen was cultured CD8+ T cells from PBMCs, taken from culture after CMV antigen stimulation. The V gene is TRBV7-8, the J gene TRBJ1-2; tentatively, D is TRBD1 (5 bases). This clonotype was obtained from a human donor in good health (CMV status not recorded). Some clones in this sample may be carry-over from other donors' samples. The CDR3 sequence is CASSSHLQETYGYTF. The CDR3 bases are TGTGCCAGCAGTTCTCACTTACAGGAGACATATGGCTACACCTTC.